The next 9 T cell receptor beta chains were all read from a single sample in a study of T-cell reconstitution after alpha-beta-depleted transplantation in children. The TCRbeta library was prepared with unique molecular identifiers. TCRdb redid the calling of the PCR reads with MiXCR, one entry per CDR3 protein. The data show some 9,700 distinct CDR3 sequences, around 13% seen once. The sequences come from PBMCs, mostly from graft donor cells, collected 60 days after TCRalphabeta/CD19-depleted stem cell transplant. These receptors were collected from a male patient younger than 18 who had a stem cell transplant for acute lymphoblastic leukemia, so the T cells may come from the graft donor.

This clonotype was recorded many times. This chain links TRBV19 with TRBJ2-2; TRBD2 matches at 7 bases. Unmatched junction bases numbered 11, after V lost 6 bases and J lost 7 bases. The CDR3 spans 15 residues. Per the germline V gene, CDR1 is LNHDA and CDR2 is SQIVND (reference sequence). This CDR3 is CASRPPLTSVGELFF. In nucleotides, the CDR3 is TGTGCCAGTAGACCCCCCCTAACTAGCGTCGGGGAGCTGTTTTTT.

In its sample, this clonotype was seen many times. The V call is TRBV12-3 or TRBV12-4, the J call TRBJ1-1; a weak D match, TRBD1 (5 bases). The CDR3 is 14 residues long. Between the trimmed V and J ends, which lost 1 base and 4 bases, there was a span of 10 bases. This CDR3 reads CASSLDGGGTEAFF. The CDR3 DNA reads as TGTGCCAGCAGTTTAGACGGGGGAGGCACTGAAGCTTTCTTT.

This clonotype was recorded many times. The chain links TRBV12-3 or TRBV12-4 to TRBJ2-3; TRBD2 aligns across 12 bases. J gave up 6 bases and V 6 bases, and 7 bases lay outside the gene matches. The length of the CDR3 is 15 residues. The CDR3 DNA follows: TGTGCCAGCAGCCTTTGGACTAGCGGGGTGGATACGCAGTATTTT. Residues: CASSLWTSGVDTQYF.

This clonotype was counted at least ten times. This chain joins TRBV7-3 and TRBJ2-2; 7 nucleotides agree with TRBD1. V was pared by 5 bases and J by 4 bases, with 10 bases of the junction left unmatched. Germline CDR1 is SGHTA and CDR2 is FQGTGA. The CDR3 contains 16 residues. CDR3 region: CASSRNIGTATGELFF. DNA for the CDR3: TGTGCCAGCAGCCGCAACATTGGGACAGCCACCGGGGAGCTGTTTTTT. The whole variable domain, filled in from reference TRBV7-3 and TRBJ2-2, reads GAGVSQTPSNKVTEKGKYVELRCDPISGHTALYWYRQSLGQGPEFLIYFQGTGAADDSGLPNDRFFAVRPEGSVSTLKIQRTERGDSAVYLCASSRNIGTATGELFFGEGSRLTVL.

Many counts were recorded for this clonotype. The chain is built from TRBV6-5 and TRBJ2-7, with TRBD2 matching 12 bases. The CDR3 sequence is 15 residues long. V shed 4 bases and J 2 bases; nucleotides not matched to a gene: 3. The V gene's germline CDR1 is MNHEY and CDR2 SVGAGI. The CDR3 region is CASSSWTSGTYEQYF. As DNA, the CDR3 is TGTGCCAGCAGTTCCTGGACTAGCGGGACCTACGAGCAGTACTTC.

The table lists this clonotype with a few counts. CDR3 protein: CASRHGAGYSYEQYF. The CDR3 DNA follows: TGTGCCAGCAGGCACGGAGCGGGATACTCCTACGAGCAGTACTTC. The chain employs TRBV6-5 and TRBJ2-7; 7 positions agree with TRBD2. Looked up from germline, CDR1 is MNHEY and CDR2 is SVGAGI. V lost 6 bases to trimming and J lost 0 bases; unmatched junction nucleotides: 8. This CDR3 region has 15 residues.

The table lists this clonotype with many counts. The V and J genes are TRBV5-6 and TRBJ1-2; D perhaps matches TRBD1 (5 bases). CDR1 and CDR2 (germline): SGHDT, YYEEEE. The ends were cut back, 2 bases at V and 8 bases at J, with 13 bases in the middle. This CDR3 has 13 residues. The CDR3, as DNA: TGTGCCAGCAGCTTCTCGGGGACGGTAGGCTACACCTTC. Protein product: CASSFSGTVGYTF.

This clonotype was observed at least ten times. Here the CDR3 DNA reads TGCGCCAGCAGCGCGGGGGGTTCGACGAACTATGGCTACACCTTC. Protein sequence: CASSAGGSTNYGYTF. The chain links TRBV5-1 to TRBJ1-2; weak D call: TRBD1 (5 bases). V was cut by 4 bases and J by 2 bases, with 15 bases left in between. Germline lookup yields CDR1 SGHRS and CDR2 YFSETQ. CDR3 length: 15 amino acids. The full variable domain, completed using reference TRBV5-1 and TRBJ1-2, is KAGVTQTPRYLIKTRGQQVTLSCSPISGHRSVSWYQQTPGQGLQFLFEYFSETQRNKGNFPGRFSGRQFSNSRSEMNVSTLELGDSALYLCASSAGGSTNYGYTFGSGTRLTVV.

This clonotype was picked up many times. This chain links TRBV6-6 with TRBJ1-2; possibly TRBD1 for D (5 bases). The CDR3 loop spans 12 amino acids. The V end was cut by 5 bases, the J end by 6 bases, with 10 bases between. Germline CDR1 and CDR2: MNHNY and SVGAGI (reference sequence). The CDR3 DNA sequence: TGTGCCAGCAGTCGGACAATCGATGGCTACACCTTC. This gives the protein CASSRTIDGYTF.